A single sample gave rise to the 12 T cell receptor beta chains below, sequenced in a study of shared clonotypes between healthy human individuals. Measured with immunoSEQ multiplex PCR; TCRdb has only the in-frame clones, and not every one. The sample records roughly 2 million clones, 85% to 95% being singletons. The specimen was naive CD4+ T cells sorted from blood. The subset was: CD45RA+ positively selected. These receptors originate from a man between 18 and 35 years old in good health.

The rearrangement joins TRBV11-3 to TRBJ2-2; 9 nucleotides line up with TRBD2. From germline, CDR1 is SGHNT and CDR2 YENEEA. V shed 3 bases, J shed 6 bases, and the junction held 2 bases outside the gene matches. The CDR3 has 14 amino acids. The CDR3 here is CASSLGLAAGELFF. As DNA, the CDR3 is TGTGCCAGCAGCTTGGGACTAGCAGCCGGGGAGCTGTTTTTT.

V is TRBV10-1 and J is TRBJ1-6; D call uncertain. Trimming cost V 2 bases and J 7 bases, with 6 bases left between them. The CDR3 extends over 13 amino acids. Germline V gene lookup returns CDR1 WNHNN and CDR2 SYGVQD (reference sequence). CDR3 residues: CASSEVRNSPLHF. The CDR3 coding sequence is TGCGCCAGCAGTGAGGTCCGCAATTCACCCCTCCACTTT.

This clone was recorded once. The genes are TRBV6-1 and TRBJ2-1; perhaps TRBD2 as D (6 bases). Trimming pared 10 bases from V and 3 bases from J, leaving 13 bases between. The CDR3 sequence is 13 residues long. Per the germline V gene, CDR1 is MNHNS and CDR2 is SASEGT. This chain's CDR3 is CANARDFYNEQFF. CDR3 DNA sequence: TGTGCCAACGCCCGGGACTTCTACAATGAGCAGTTCTTC.

The J gene is TRBJ2-7, the V gene TRBV6-4; possible D gene TRBD2, 6 bases. From germline, CDR1 is MRHNA and CDR2 SNTAGT. CDR3 size: 14 residues. The V gene lost 5 bases and the J gene lost 5 bases, with 16 bases spanning the gap. The CDR3 sequence: CASSYRRGRHEQYF. In nucleotides, the CDR3 is TGTGCCAGCAGTTACCGGCGGGGTCGCCACGAGCAGTACTTC.

V is TRBV5-1 and J is TRBJ1-2, with D uncertain. Trimming left V 0 bases short and J 8 bases short, with 20 bases between. CDR3 size: 16 residues. Germline lookup yields CDR1 SGHRS and CDR2 YFSETQ. CDR3: CASSLELQDPGQGYTF. The CDR3 coding sequence is TGCGCCAGCAGCTTGGAGTTGCAGGATCCTGGCCAGGGCTACACCTTC.

The chain is built from TRBV4-1 and TRBJ2-3; 7 nucleotides match TRBD2. The CDR3 has 17 amino acids. The junction had 6 bases not matched to a gene; V was cut back by 0 bases and J by 0 bases. Germline V gene lookup returns CDR1 MGHRA and CDR2 YSYEKL. The DNA of the CDR3 is TGCGCCAGCAGCCAAGATGGTAGCGGGCGGAGCACAGATACGCAGTATTTT. It yields the protein CASSQDGSGRSTDTQYF.

The chain joins TRBV6-6 to TRBJ1-1; 12 bases are shared with TRBD1. The CDR3 sequence is 16 residues long. From germline, CDR1 is MNHNY and CDR2 SVGAGI (reference sequence). The V and J ends lost 5 bases and 4 bases, in that order; junction bases with no gene match: 8. CDR3 bases: TGTGCCAGCAGTCATATTCCGGGACAGGGGGCCACTGAAGCTTTCTTT. It codes for CASSHIPGQGATEAFF.

This chain joins TRBV5-4 and TRBJ1-6; weak D call: TRBD1 (5 bases). Trimming pared 4 bases from V and 0 bases from J, leaving 8 bases between. The length of the CDR3 is 15 residues. The germline V gene encodes CDR1 SGHNT and CDR2 YYREEE (reference sequence). CDR3 protein: CASSGGGSYNSPLHF. The DNA for the CDR3 is TGTGCCAGCAGCGGGGGGGGCTCCTATAATTCACCCCTCCACTTT.

The rearrangement joins TRBV28 to TRBJ2-2, with 7 bases fitting TRBD1. CDR1 is MDHEN, CDR2 SYDVKM, per germline. Trimming at V came to 5 bases and at J to 5 bases, leaving 8 bases not matched to a gene. The CDR3 runs to 15 residues. CDR3 coding DNA: TGTGCCAGCAGTCCTGACAGGGATAGAACCGGGGAGCTGTTTTTT. Its translation: CASSPDRDRTGELFF.

The chain couples TRBV30 to TRBJ2-3; 9 bases agree with TRBD1. V dropped 1 base and J dropped 4; count of bases not matched to a gene: 0. The CDR3 length is 13 residues. Germline V gives CDR1 GTSNPN, CDR2 SVGIG (reference sequence). CDR3 amino acids: CAWSGQGADTQYF. The CDR3 DNA is TGTGCCTGGAGTGGACAGGGGGCAGATACGCAGTATTTT.

This chain uses TRBV20-1 with TRBJ1-3; tentative D call: TRBD1 (5 bases). With 1 base removed from V and 8 bases from J, the gap between germline ends came to 6 bases. Per the germline V gene, CDR1 is DFQATT and CDR2 is SNEGSKA (reference sequence). The CDR3 extends over 11 amino acids. The CDR3 nucleotides are TGCAGTGCTAGAGGGGGGTACACCATATATTTT. It yields the protein CSARGGYTIYF.

The CDR3 DNA follows: TGTGCCAGCAGTCAGCGACAGGACCGCTATGGCTACACCTTC. It is translated as CASSQRQDRYGYTF. The genes are TRBV6-6 and TRBJ1-2, with D maybe TRBD1 (6 bases). The CDR3 sequence is 14 residues long. Trimming took off 5 bases at V and 4 bases at J, with 14 bases between the two ends. Germline V lookup: CDR1 MNHNY, CDR2 SVGAGI (reference sequence).